This T cell receptor beta chain is from a study of blood T cells in healthy people across ages. Each donor's blood draw was around 9.2 milliliters of peripheral blood. Isolation per sample recovered at least 6 million PBMCs. Trimming took off 2 bases at V and 8 bases at J, with 16 bases between the two ends. Looked up from germline, CDR1 is SGHTA and CDR2 is FQGNSA. The CDR3 sequence is 15 residues long. About this clonotype itself: The antigen is undetermined.

Study-level points and caveats: The fall in TCR beta diversity per million T cells was roughly linear with age.

It was with a sample-barcoded 5' primer and a J-beta primer mix that a second PCR of roughly 6 to 12 cycles was run. MiXCR, applied by TCRdb to the 5' RACE reads, yields one record per CDR3 protein. The sample holds about 1.8 million distinct CDR3 sequences, about 50% seen once. J is TRBJ2-1 and V is TRBV7-2, with TRBD2 as a possible D gene (6 bases). The specimen was blood. This receptor was obtained from a woman aged 40 to 50 in good health. This chain's CDR3 is CASSLTGGWAYEQFF. CDR3 nucleotides: TGTGCCAGCAGCTTAACCGGGGGTTGGGCCTATGAGCAGTTCTTC.